The text below deals with one TCR beta chain. The record originates from a study of CD8 T cells in Susac syndrome. The RNA input was roughly 0.45 to 1 ug, and it was reverse transcribed with random hexamers. TCRdb analysed the immunoSEQ multiplex PCR reads with MiXCR anew, one entry per CDR3 protein. The sample holds roughly 300,000 distinct CDR3 sequences, around 83% seen once. CDR3 length: 14 amino acids. The sequence was collected from a human donor with multiple sclerosis. The rearrangement links TRBV1 to TRBJ2-5. TRBV1 constitutes a pseudogene. Sequenced: CD8+ T cells from PBMCs. Here the CDR3 DNA reads TGCACCAGCAGCCGAGGGTCGCCGGAAGAGACCCAGTACTTC. Translated, it gives CTSSRGSPEETQYF.